Detailed here is one TCR beta chain. CDR1 and CDR2 (germline): SGHNT, YYREEE (reference sequence). CDR3 length: 15 residues. The V segment lost 5 bases and the J segment 1 base; nucleotides outside the gene matches: 8. This entry belongs to a study of blood T cell repertoires in COVID-19. Study-level background: Samples representing acute and convalescent COVID-19 were sourced from the United States, Italy and Spain. PBMCs, B-cell-depleted T cells, or T cells provided the cDNA or gDNA that made up the material.

Per the original data handling: Estimation of nucleated cell counts was performed using reference gene primer amplification. Using immunoSEQ multiplex PCR, the repertoire was profiled, and TCRdb retains in-frame clones only, with some absent. From that table come the V and J calls and clone size; the DNA was used to work out D and trimming. The table lists approximately 300,000 clones, roughly 87% of them singletons. The sequenced material came from peripheral blood. This chain uses TRBV5-4 with TRBJ1-1; 7 nucleotides align to TRBD1. This clonotype originated in a man younger than 35 with active or convalescent COVID-19. CDR3 sequence reads: CASSRLDRANTEAFF. The CDR3 DNA reads as TGTGCCAGCAGTCGACTCGACAGGGCGAACACTGAAGCTTTCTTT.